Below, 3 T cell receptor beta chains from the same sample are listed, as sequenced in a study of blood T cell repertoires in COVID-19. Clones were read by immunoSEQ multiplex PCR, and TCRdb kept only the in-frame ones, dropping some. The sample contains around 77,000 clones, more than 60% of which appear only once. The sequenced material came from peripheral blood. The source is a woman older than 75 with active or convalescent COVID-19.

The chain recombines TRBV2 with TRBJ2-3; TRBD2 agrees at 11 bases. The trim removed 4 bases at V and 2 bases at J, leaving 5 bases unmatched. The CDR3 consists of 16 residues. CDR1 and CDR2 from the germline V gene are SNHLY and FYNNEI. The CDR3 region is CASSGSSGGATDTQYF. CDR3 DNA sequence: TGTGCCAGCAGTGGTAGTAGCGGGGGGGCCACAGATACGCAGTATTTT.

The CDR3 DNA follows: TGTGCCAGCAGCTTGGGCGGGGGGGCCCACAATGAGCAGTTCTTC. It translates to CASSLGGGAHNEQFF. V is TRBV5-4 and J is TRBJ2-1; TRBD2 agrees at 9 bases. Germline lookup yields CDR1 SGHNT and CDR2 YYREEE (reference sequence). This CDR3 spans 15 amino acids. V lost 0 bases, J lost 5 bases, and 3 bases stayed unmatched.

CDR3 DNA: TGTGCCAGCAGCTTAGTGGCGGGGAACACCGGGGAGCTGTTTTTT. As protein: CASSLVAGNTGELFF. This chain links TRBV7-2 with TRBJ2-2; a possible D gene is TRBD2 (5 bases). The CDR3 length is 15 residues. Trimming took 1 base from V and 1 from J, leaving 7 bases between them. Germline CDR1 and CDR2: SGHTA and FQGNSA.